This T cell receptor beta chain came from a study of fetal regulatory T cell absence and autoimmunity. Overall study: IPEX patients had exocrine pancreas autoimmunity without clinical diabetes. Study-wide results and caveats: Some top pancreas TCR clones were over 95-fold enriched versus cord blood. In IPEX syndrome, oligoclonal enrichment was read as supporting prenatal antigen-driven autoimmunity in the pancreas.

This was a survey-level run. Profiled with immunoSEQ multiplex PCR; TCRdb holds only in-frame clones, not every one. In the table there are more than 90,000 clones, more than 70% of which are singletons. Concerning this clone itself: Antigen: not known.

This CDR3 region has 14 residues. Per germline, CDR1 LNHDA and CDR2 SQIVND (reference sequence). Germline trimming cut 6 bases from V and 4 bases from J; bases unmatched to any gene: 9. The genes are TRBV19 and TRBJ2-7; 7 positions match TRBD1. The clonotype comes from a male donor with IPEX syndrome. The material sequenced was pancreas tissue. The DNA for the CDR3 is TGTGCCAGTAGCCCGCCAGACAGGGCTTACGAGCAGTACTTC. Amino acid sequence: CASSPPDRAYEQYF.